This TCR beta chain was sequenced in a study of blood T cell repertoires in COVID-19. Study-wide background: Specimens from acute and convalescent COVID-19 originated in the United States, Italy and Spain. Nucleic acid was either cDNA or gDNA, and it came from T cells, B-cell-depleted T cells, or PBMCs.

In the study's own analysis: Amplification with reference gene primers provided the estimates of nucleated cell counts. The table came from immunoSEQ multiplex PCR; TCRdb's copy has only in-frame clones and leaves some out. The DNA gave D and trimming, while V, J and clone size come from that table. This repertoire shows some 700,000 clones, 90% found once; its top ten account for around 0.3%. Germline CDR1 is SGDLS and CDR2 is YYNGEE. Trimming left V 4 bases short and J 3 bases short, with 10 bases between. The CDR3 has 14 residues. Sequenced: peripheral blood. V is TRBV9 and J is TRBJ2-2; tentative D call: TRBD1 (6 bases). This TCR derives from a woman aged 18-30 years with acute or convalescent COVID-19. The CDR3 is CASSPPGDTGELFF. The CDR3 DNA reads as TGTGCCAGCAGCCCCCCAGGGGACACCGGGGAGCTGTTTTTT.